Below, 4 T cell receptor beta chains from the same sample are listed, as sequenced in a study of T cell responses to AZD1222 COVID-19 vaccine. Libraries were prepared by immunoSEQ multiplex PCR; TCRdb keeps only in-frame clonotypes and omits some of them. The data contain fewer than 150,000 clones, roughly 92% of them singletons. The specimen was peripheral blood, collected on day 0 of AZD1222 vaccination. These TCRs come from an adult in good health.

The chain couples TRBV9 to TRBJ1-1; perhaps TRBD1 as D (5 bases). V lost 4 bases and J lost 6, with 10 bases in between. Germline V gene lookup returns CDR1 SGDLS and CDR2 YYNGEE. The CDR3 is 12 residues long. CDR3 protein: CASSPGTPEAFF. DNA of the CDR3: TGTGCCAGCAGCCCAGGGACCCCTGAAGCTTTCTTT.

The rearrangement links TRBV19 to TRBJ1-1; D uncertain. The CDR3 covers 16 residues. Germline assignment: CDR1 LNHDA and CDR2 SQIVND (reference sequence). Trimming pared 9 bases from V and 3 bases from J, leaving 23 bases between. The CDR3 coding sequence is TGTGCCAGCCGGAAAACCAAAGGTTTTGAACACACTGAAGCTTTCTTT. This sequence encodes CASRKTKGFEHTEAFF.

For the CDR3, the DNA is TGTGCCAGCTCACCATCAGATGGCGGGGAGCTGTTTTTT. It specifies CASSPSDGGELFF. The J gene is TRBJ2-2, the V gene TRBV18, with D uncertain. In germline, CDR1 is KGHSH, CDR2 LQKENI. The CDR3 covers 13 residues. The V and J ends lost 2 bases and 7 bases respectively, with 8 bases between them.

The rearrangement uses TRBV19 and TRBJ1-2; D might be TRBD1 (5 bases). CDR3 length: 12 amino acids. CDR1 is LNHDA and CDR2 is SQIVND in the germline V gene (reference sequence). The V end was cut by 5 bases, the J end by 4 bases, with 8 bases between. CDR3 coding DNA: TGTGCCAGTAGTTCGACAGTCTATGGCTACACCTTC. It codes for CASSSTVYGYTF.